This TCR beta chain came from a study of memory CD8 T cells in hepatitis C reinfection. Study-wide context: Between 12 and 24 weeks after reinfection detection, late samples were drawn.

As for time point: late/post reinfection, 12 to 24 weeks after detection. The sorted cells went straight to TCR sequencing with no prior in vitro expansion. Repertoires were generated with immunoSEQ multiplex PCR, while TCRdb's copy carries only in-frame clones and drops some. The sample yields just over 45,000 clones, approximately 89% seen once. Findings of the study overall: Four to six donors were too few for definitive public clonotype conclusions.

CDR1 and CDR2 from the germline V gene are LNHDA and SQIVND (reference sequence). CDR3 length equals 14 residues. V was cut by 3 bases and J by 0 bases, with 9 bases left in between. Turning to this clone: The antigen is undetermined.

This clonotype was sampled from a man younger than 35 with hepatitis C virus infection. The chain employs TRBV19 and TRBJ2-7, with D unclear. The sample consisted of naive CD8+ T cells sorted from blood. DNA of the CDR3: TGTGCCAGTAGTATGTTGGCAGACTCCTACGAGCAGTACTTC. It is translated as CASSMLADSYEQYF.